These T cell receptor beta chains were read from a single sample in a study of blood T cell repertoires in COVID-19. Sequenced by immunoSEQ multiplex PCR; TCRdb stores in-frame clones only, minus some. The repertoire holds 88,000 or so clones, with 65% to 90% as singletons. Source material: peripheral blood. The receptors come from a man in his sixties with acute or convalescent COVID-19. Each CDR3 is given with its conserved first and last residue. D genes are given only for firm matches. Clone size is shown for a subset of rows, as once, few, many or a class of expanded clone.

J: TRBJ1-4
V: TRBV9
size: .
D: TRBD1
CDR3: CASSYRGQSTNEKLFF
DNA: TGTGCCAGCAGCTACAGGGGGCAATCTACTAATGAAAAACTGTTTTTT

J: TRBJ2-1
V: TRBV3-1/TRBV3-2
size: few
D: .
CDR3: CASSQGDRPWEQFF
DNA: TGTGCCAGCAGCCAAGGTGACAGGCCCTGGGAGCAGTTCTTC

J: TRBJ2-3
V: TRBV7-9
size: .
D: .
CDR3: CASSHQLTDTQYF
DNA: TGTGCCAGCAGCCACCAACTAACAGATACGCAGTATTTT

J: TRBJ2-3
V: TRBV18
size: .
D: TRBD2
CDR3: CASSPPNLIGTSLTQYF
DNA: TGTGCCAGCTCACCACCGAACCTTATTGGGACTAGCTTAACGCAGTATTTT

J: TRBJ2-5
V: TRBV2
size: .
D: TRBD2
CDR3: CASTPTSGGQETQYF
DNA: TGTGCCAGCACCCCGACTAGCGGAGGCCAAGAGACCCAGTACTTC

J: TRBJ2-1
V: TRBV4-1
size: .
D: .
CDR3: CASSQGRGVNNEQFF
DNA: TGCGCCAGCAGCCAAGGAAGAGGAGTGAACAATGAGCAGTTCTTC

J: TRBJ2-7
V: TRBV2
size: .
D: .
CDR3: CASTGRTYEQYF
DNA: TGTGCCAGCACTGGGAGGACTTACGAGCAGTACTTC

J: TRBJ2-3
V: TRBV11-2
size: .
D: TRBD2
CDR3: CASSSGLAGHTDTQYF
DNA: TGTGCCAGCAGCTCCGGACTAGCGGGGCACACAGATACGCAGTATTTT

J: TRBJ1-4
V: TRBV10-1
size: .
D: .
CDR3: CASSSGPRSATNEKLFF
DNA: TGCGCCAGCAGTTCAGGCCCCAGATCAGCAACTAATGAAAAACTGTTTTTT

J: TRBJ1-5
V: TRBV30
size: .
D: .
CDR3: CAWTPVQPQHF
DNA: TGTGCCTGGACCCCAGTCCAGCCCCAGCATTTT

J: TRBJ2-4
V: TRBV6-6
size: .
D: .
CDR3: CASRVPPPEAKNIQYF
DNA: TGTGCCAGCAGAGTTCCGCCCCCGGAGGCCAAAAACATTCAGTACTTC

J: TRBJ1-1
V: TRBV6-5
size: .
D: .
CDR3: CASRSGQHTEAFF
DNA: TGTGCCAGCAGATCCGGACAGCACACTGAAGCTTTCTTT

J: TRBJ2-1
V: TRBV6-2/TRBV6-3
size: few
D: TRBD2
CDR3: CASSLWGGGNEQFF
DNA: TGTGCCAGCAGTCTCTGGGGGGGAGGCAATGAGCAGTTCTTC

J: TRBJ1-6
V: TRBV2
size: .
D: .
CDR3: CASSEFRVSPLHF
DNA: TGTGCCAGCAGTGAATTCCGGGTTTCACCCCTCCACTTT

J: TRBJ2-1
V: TRBV12-3/TRBV12-4
size: .
D: TRBD2
CDR3: CASRTGTRQFF
DNA: TGTGCCAGCAGGACCGGGACTAGACAGTTCTTC

J: TRBJ2-3
V: TRBV7-8
size: .
D: .
CDR3: CASSSSPSRDTQYF
DNA: TGTGCCAGCAGCTCTTCCCCTAGCAGAGATACGCAGTATTTT

J: TRBJ1-2
V: TRBV6-6
size: .
D: .
CDR3: CASSPTGQYGYTF
DNA: TGTGCCAGCAGTCCGACCGGACAGTATGGCTACACCTTC

J: TRBJ2-7
V: TRBV3-1/TRBV3-2
size: .
D: .
CDR3: CASSQGQRAYEQYF
DNA: TGTGCCAGCAGCCAAGGACAGCGGGCCTACGAGCAGTACTTC

J: TRBJ2-2
V: TRBV9
size: .
D: TRBD2
CDR3: CASSVGIAGATGELFF
DNA: TGTGCCAGCAGCGTAGGAATAGCGGGGGCCACCGGGGAGCTGTTTTTT

J: TRBJ1-1
V: TRBV12-5
size: once
D: .
CDR3: CASGLNLGQPNTEAFF
DNA: TGTGCTAGTGGTTTGAACCTCGGACAGCCGAACACTGAAGCTTTCTTT

J: TRBJ2-5
V: TRBV5-4
size: .
D: TRBD2
CDR3: CASGGEETQYF
DNA: TGTGCCAGCGGGGGGGAAGAGACCCAGTACTTC

J: TRBJ2-7
V: TRBV3-1/TRBV3-2
size: .
D: .
CDR3: CASSRTDEQYF
DNA: TGTGCCAGCAGCAGGACTGACGAGCAGTACTTC

J: TRBJ2-2
V: TRBV5-4
size: .
D: .
CDR3: CASSPRGLQGTGELFF
DNA: TGTGCCAGCAGCCCCCGGGGACTACAGGGCACCGGGGAGCTGTTTTTT

J: TRBJ1-2
V: TRBV4-1
size: .
D: TRBD1
CDR3: CASSQSRVRGPYGYTF
DNA: TGCGCCAGCAGCCAATCCAGAGTCAGGGGGCCCTATGGCTACACCTTC

J: TRBJ2-3
V: TRBV7-9
size: .
D: TRBD1
CDR3: CASSSGQGYSTDTQYF
DNA: TGTGCCAGCAGTTCGGGACAGGGCTACAGCACAGATACGCAGTATTTT

J: TRBJ1-4
V: TRBV19
size: .
D: .
CDR3: CASTSAGGPNEKLFF
DNA: TGTGCCAGTACCAGTGCGGGCGGACCTAATGAAAAACTGTTTTTT

J: TRBJ1-2
V: TRBV11-1
size: .
D: .
CDR3: CASSESSGWAVGYTF
DNA: TGTGCCAGCAGCGAGTCCAGTGGATGGGCCGTAGGCTACACCTTC

J: TRBJ1-2
V: TRBV5-1
size: .
D: TRBD1
CDR3: CASSLRTGTNYGYTF
DNA: TGCGCCAGCAGCCTAAGGACAGGGACTAACTATGGCTACACCTTC

J: TRBJ2-2
V: TRBV24-1
size: .
D: .
CDR3: CATSGRGAGELFF
DNA: TGTGCCACCAGTGGGCGGGGAGCCGGGGAGCTGTTTTTT

J: TRBJ1-1
V: TRBV27
size: few
D: .
CDR3: CASSPPRRTEAFF
DNA: TGTGCCAGCAGTCCCCCCAGGCGCACTGAAGCTTTCTTT

J: TRBJ2-2
V: TRBV4-1
size: .
D: .
CDR3: CASSRASSNTGELFF
DNA: TGCGCCAGCAGCCGAGCTTCCTCGAACACCGGGGAGCTGTTTTTT

J: TRBJ2-2
V: TRBV9
size: .
D: TRBD2
CDR3: CASRRGDFGELFF
DNA: TGTGCCAGTAGGCGGGGGGATTTCGGGGAGCTGTTTTTT

J: TRBJ2-1
V: TRBV6-4
size: .
D: TRBD1
CDR3: CASRSGTGGWGEQFF
DNA: TGTGCCAGCAGGAGCGGGACAGGGGGATGGGGTGAGCAGTTCTTC

J: TRBJ2-7
V: TRBV6-5
size: .
D: .
CDR3: CASMRRDLSYEQYF
DNA: TGTGCCAGCATGAGGAGGGACTTGTCCTACGAGCAGTACTTC

J: TRBJ2-7
V: TRBV10-3
size: .
D: TRBD2
CDR3: CAISENSGRTYYEQYF
DNA: TGTGCCATCAGTGAAAATAGCGGGAGGACGTACTACGAGCAGTACTTC